The rows below give T cell receptor beta chains drawn from one sample of a study of shared clonotypes between healthy human individuals. The method was immunoSEQ multiplex PCR; TCRdb's version includes in-frame clones alone and lacks a portion of them. This sample has 550,000 to 700,000 clones, with around three quarters found just once. Material: memory CD4+ T cells sorted from blood. Receptors were obtained from a woman aged 30 to 39 in good health. Each CDR3 is given with its conserved first and last residue. The D gene is left open where the match is weak. Not every row has a clone size; where given, it reads once, few, many or a size class.

d_call,j_call,clone_size,v_call,cdr3_nt,cdr3_aa
-,TRBJ1-1,-,TRBV9,TGTGCCAGCAGCGTAGGGTCAGGGAACACTGAAGCTTTCTTT,CASSVGSGNTEAFF
-,TRBJ1-5,-,TRBV2,TGTGCCAGCAGGGATGACGGCCATTTCAATCAGCCCCAGCATTTT,CASRDDGHFNQPQHF
TRBD2,TRBJ2-1,once,TRBV5-1,TGCGCCAGCAGCTCCTGGACTAGCGGGCTCCGGGAGCAGTTCTTC,CASSSWTSGLREQFF
-,TRBJ2-7,-,TRBV5-1,TGCGCCAGCAGCTTGGCCCCGACTAGCTCCTACGAGCAGTACTTC,CASSLAPTSSYEQYF
TRBD2,TRBJ2-7,once,TRBV7-2,TGTGCCAGCAGCGGTAGCGGGAGCTCCTACGAGCAGTACTTC,CASSGSGSSYEQYF
-,TRBJ2-7,-,TRBV5-1,TGCGCCAGCAGCTTGGTCCCCGCGCGGGGTCCGTCCTACGAGCAGTACTTC,CASSLVPARGPSYEQYF
-,TRBJ1-4,-,TRBV19,TGTGCCAGCCGCCGGGGGTCAACTAATGAAAAACTGTTTTTT,CASRRGSTNEKLFF
TRBD2,TRBJ2-3,-,TRBV4-2,TGTGCCAGCAGCCAAGTGGCTAGCGGGAGTGGGTATACGCAGTATTTT,CASSQVASGSGYTQYF
-,TRBJ2-1,-,TRBV2,TGTGCCAGCAAACGCGAGCGGAGCTCCTACAATGAGCAGTTCTTC,CASKRERSSYNEQFF
-,TRBJ1-5,-,TRBV19,TGTGCCAGTAGTCGGGCGGGAAATCAGCCCCAGCATTTT,CASSRAGNQPQHF
-,TRBJ2-7,-,TRBV5-6,TGTGCCAGCAGCTCTCCGGGAGTACAGGACGAGCAGTACTTC,CASSSPGVQDEQYF
TRBD1,TRBJ2-5,-,TRBV11-2,TGTGCCAGCAGCCCTGTAGGACAGGTTGAGACCCAGTACTTC,CASSPVGQVETQYF
TRBD2,TRBJ2-1,once,TRBV18,TGTGCCAGCTCCCTCGGGACTAGCGGCTACAATGAGCAGTTCTTC,CASSLGTSGYNEQFF
-,TRBJ2-5,-,TRBV29-1,TGCAGCGTTGCCGGGAGTATCGGAGAGACCCAGTACTTC,CSVAGSIGETQYF
-,TRBJ2-1,-,TRBV11-2,TGTGCCAGCAGCTTAGGTCCCCTCTCCTACAATGAGCAGTTCTTC,CASSLGPLSYNEQFF
-,TRBJ2-5,-,TRBV19,TGTGCCAGTAGCCGGGTGGCGCGCAACCCCCAAGGGACCCAGTACTTC,CASSRVARNPQGTQYF
TRBD1,TRBJ2-7,-,TRBV18,TGTGCCAGCTCATCCCCGGGACAGGGGGATAGGGACTACGAGCAGTACTTC,CASSSPGQGDRDYEQYF
-,TRBJ2-2,-,TRBV9,TGTGCCAGCAATCGGAACACCGGGGAGCTGTTTTTT,CASNRNTGELFF
-,TRBJ1-4,-,TRBV4-2,TGTGCCAGCAGCCCTTGGCCGGGCAATATGGAAAAACTGTTTTTT,CASSPWPGNMEKLFF